This T cell receptor beta chain was obtained from a study of regulatory T cells in long-lasting Graves disease. Time point denoted: persistent/refractory GD, antithyroid drugs over 5 years with positive TRAb. Generation of the TCR library employed RNA extracted from PBMCs. Investigators prepared the TCR beta libraries by applying iRepertoire HTBI primers and Arm-PCR of CDR3 regions. One entry per CDR3 protein results from TCRdb running MiXCR on the multiplex PCR reads. The data contain some 440,000 distinct CDR3 sequences, less than 25% of them seen just once; the ten biggest clones take up over 7.5%. This clonotype was counted ten times or more. V was trimmed by 4 bases and J by 4 bases, leaving 17 bases between them. Germline CDR1 SGHTA, CDR2 FQGNSA. The CDR3 spans 15 residues.

Material: peripheral blood mononuclear cells (PBMCs), obtained when the disease was refractory, from a patient treated with antithyroid drugs. The chain employs TRBV7-2 and TRBJ2-7, with D perhaps matching TRBD2 (5 bases). The clonotype originates from a female donor with Graves disease. In DNA, the CDR3 is TGTGCCAGCAGCTCCACGGCTAGCCGAAAATACGAGCAGTACTTC. Protein: CASSSTASRKYEQYF.